Presented here are 23 T cell receptor beta chains from one specimen sequenced in a study of T cell responses to AZD1222 COVID-19 vaccine. Produced via immunoSEQ multiplex PCR; TCRdb's table is partial and in-frame only. The table records about 160,000 clones, 80% to 90% of them present only once. The sample consisted of peripheral blood, taken on day 0 of AZD1222 vaccination. These TCRs come from an adult in good health.

The rearrangement uses TRBV6-5 and TRBJ2-6; a possible D gene is TRBD1 (5 bases). The V end was cut by 4 bases, the J end by 0 bases, with 7 bases between. The CDR3 extends over 15 amino acids. Germline lookup yields CDR1 MNHEY and CDR2 SVGAGI. The CDR3 DNA reads as TGTGCCAGCAGTTGGCAGGGCTCTGGGGCCAACGTCCTGACTTTC. Residues: CASSWQGSGANVLTF.

The V gene is TRBV7-8, the J gene TRBJ1-6; 7 nucleotides agree with TRBD1. Losses at the gene ends were 4 bases for V and 11 bases for J; bases not matched to a gene: 11. This CDR3 region has 15 residues. Germline CDR1 SGHVS, CDR2 FQNEAQ. This CDR3 reads CASSSGQASGAPLHF. CDR3 sequence (DNA): TGTGCCAGCAGCTCCGGACAGGCCTCAGGAGCACCCCTCCACTTT.

V gene TRBV6-5 combines with J gene TRBJ1-5, with D unclear. The CDR3 runs 15 residues. Germline CDR1 is MNHEY and CDR2 is SVGAGI. Trimming cost V 5 bases and J 4 bases, with 15 bases left between them. CDR3 sequence: CASSPLDRDNQPQHF. CDR3 sequence (DNA): TGTGCCAGCAGTCCCCTGGATCGAGATAATCAGCCCCAGCATTTT.

This clone was seen only a few times. The chain recombines TRBV18 with TRBJ2-5, with 11 bases aligning to TRBD2. The junction had 8 bases not matched to a gene; V was cut back by 2 bases and J by 3 bases. The CDR3 totals 17 residues. Germline V lookup: CDR1 KGHSH, CDR2 LQKENI. CDR3 coding DNA: TGTGCCAGCTCACCAACCAGACTGACTAGCGGGGAAGAGACCCAGTACTTC. The encoded protein is CASSPTRLTSGEETQYF.

The chain is built from TRBV6-1 and TRBJ2-5, with TRBD2 as a possible D gene (6 bases). Trimming took off 7 bases at V and 5 bases at J, with 17 bases between the two ends. Germline CDR1 and CDR2: MNHNS and SASEGT. The CDR3 is made up of 14 amino acids. CDR3 protein: CASNSWGVGETQYF. The CDR3 DNA reads as TGTGCCAGCAACTCCTGGGGGGTAGGGGAGACCCAGTACTTC.

This clone was detected a few times. The chain joins TRBV4-2 to TRBJ1-1; D possibly corresponds to TRBD1 (5 bases). The CDR3 has 14 residues. Trimming took 3 bases from V and 1 from J, leaving 9 bases between them. Germline assignment: CDR1 LGHNA and CDR2 YNFKEQ. The CDR3 coding sequence is TGTGCCAGCAGCCACCTCGACAGGAACACTGAAGCTTTCTTT. It is translated as CASSHLDRNTEAFF.

The chain is built from TRBV18 and TRBJ1-1, with a weak D call TRBD1 (6 bases). The length of the CDR3 is 12 residues. Per germline, CDR1 KGHSH and CDR2 LQKENI. The V end lost 8 bases, the J end lost 1 base, and 8 bases lay between the germline ends. The CDR3 DNA reads as TGTGCCAGCAAGACAGGGAACACTGAAGCTTTCTTT. This sequence encodes CASKTGNTEAFF.

The chain employs TRBV11-2 and TRBJ1-6, with D maybe TRBD1 (6 bases). Germline V gene sequence: CDR1 SGHAT, CDR2 FQNNGV. Trimming cost V 2 bases and J 7 bases, with 15 bases left between them. The CDR3 is 16 amino acids. The CDR3 loop is CASSLKGWDKNSPLHF. The CDR3 region has the DNA TGTGCCAGCAGCTTAAAGGGCTGGGACAAAAATTCACCCCTCCACTTT.

V and J are TRBV5-1 and TRBJ2-7; unclear D gene. From germline, CDR1 is SGHRS and CDR2 YFSETQ. The CDR3 length is 17 residues. Trimming took off 4 bases at V and 5 bases at J, with 25 bases between the two ends. The CDR3, as DNA: TGCGCCAGCAGCCTGGATGCTTCGGCGTCTGGCCGGGACGAGCAGTACTTC. This codes for CASSLDASASGRDEQYF.

The chain is built from TRBV2 and TRBJ1-5, with 8 bases aligning to TRBD1. This CDR3 contains 15 residues. V lost 5 bases, J lost 6 bases, and 9 bases stayed unmatched. CDR1 and CDR2 (germline): SNHLY, FYNNEI. The CDR3 DNA is TGTGCCAGCAGTACAGGACAGGGCCTGTTTCAGCCCCAGCATTTT. Encoded protein: CASSTGQGLFQPQHF. Full variable domain (rest looked up from reference TRBV2 and TRBJ1-5): EPEVTQTPSHQVTQMGQEVILRCVPISNHLYFYWYRQILGQKVEFLVSFYNNEISEKSEIFDDQFSVERPDGSNFTLKIRSTKLEDSAMYFCASSTGQGLFQPQHFGDGTRLSIL.

The V call is TRBV7-9, the J call TRBJ2-1; 9 bases align to TRBD2. Germline V gene data show CDR1 as SEHNR and CDR2 as FQNEAQ (reference sequence). This CDR3 is 14 amino acids long. The V segment lost 5 bases and the J segment 6 bases; nucleotides outside the gene matches: 5. The CDR3 DNA is TGTGCCAGCAGCAAAGCGGGGGGAGGCAATGAGCAGTTCTTC. This encodes CASSKAGGGNEQFF.

The rearrangement uses TRBV2 and TRBJ2-2; unclear D gene. V lost 7 bases and J lost 7, with 13 bases in between. Germline V lookup: CDR1 SNHLY, CDR2 FYNNEI. The CDR3 is 13 amino acids. The CDR3 is CASTGVPGGELFF. Written as DNA, the CDR3 is TGTGCCAGCACTGGAGTTCCGGGCGGGGAGCTGTTTTTT.

This chain uses TRBV10-3 with TRBJ2-7, with 10 nucleotides matching TRBD1. Per the germline V gene, CDR1 is ENHRY and CDR2 is SYGVKD. The CDR3 covers 16 residues. V lost 0 bases to trimming and J lost 2 bases; unmatched junction nucleotides: 4. The CDR3 sequence: CAISESAGTGAYEQYF. In nucleotides, the CDR3 is TGTGCCATCAGTGAGTCAGCTGGGACAGGGGCCTACGAGCAGTACTTC.

The J gene is TRBJ1-2, the V gene TRBV7-9; TRBD1 agrees at 7 bases. Germline V gene data show CDR1 as SEHNR and CDR2 as FQNEAQ (reference sequence). The CDR3 contains 12 residues. The junction had 4 bases not matched to a gene; V was cut back by 8 bases and J by 4 bases. CDR3 sequence: CASHGTVYGYTF. In nucleotides, the CDR3 is TGTGCCAGCCACGGGACAGTCTATGGCTACACCTTC.

The chain couples TRBV15 to TRBJ1-2; D gene ambiguous. Germline V CDR1 and CDR2: LNHNV, YYDKDF (reference sequence). Trimming stripped 3 bases from V and 2 bases from J, with 7 bases between. This CDR3 is built from 13 residues. CDR3 in DNA: TGTGCCACCAGCAGGGACGGAAACTATGGCTACACCTTC. This translates into CATSRDGNYGYTF. The full variable domain, rest sourced from reference TRBV15 and TRBJ1-2, is DAMVIQNPRYQVTQFGKPVTLSCSQTLNHNVMYWYQQKSSQAPKLLFHYYDKDFNNEADTPDNFQSRRPNTSFCFLDIRSPGLGDTAMYLCATSRDGNYGYTFGSGTRLTVV.

This clone was counted between two and nine times. This chain joins TRBV2 and TRBJ1-2; D is perhaps TRBD1 (6 bases). Trimming took 3 bases from V and 6 from J, leaving 11 bases between them. The CDR3 has 13 amino acids. Germline CDR1 reads SNHLY; CDR2 reads FYNNEI. The CDR3 loop reads CASSDLQGDGYTF. DNA of the CDR3: TGTGCCAGCAGTGACTTACAGGGTGATGGCTACACCTTC.

The chain links TRBV7-9 to TRBJ1-2; 8 nucleotides match TRBD1. CDR1 is SEHNR, CDR2 FQNEAQ, per germline (reference sequence). CDR3 length equals 16 residues. J gave up 2 bases and V 5 bases, and 10 bases lay outside the gene matches. The CDR3 here is CASSASTGASNYGYTF. In DNA form, the CDR3 reads TGTGCCAGCAGCGCCTCGACAGGGGCATCAAACTATGGCTACACCTTC.

The chain joins TRBV6-5 to TRBJ1-4; TRBD1 aligns across 9 bases. The germline CDR1 and CDR2 sequences are MNHEY and SVGAGI. The CDR3 is 15 residues long. V lost 0 bases to trimming and J lost 5 bases; unmatched junction nucleotides: 1. In nucleotides, the CDR3 is TGTGCCAGCAGTTACTCGGGACAGGGAAATGAAAAACTGTTTTTT. Its protein product is CASSYSGQGNEKLFF.

V usage is TRBV11-1 and J usage is TRBJ2-3; D tentatively fits TRBD1 or TRBD2 (5 bases each). The CDR3 length is 13 residues. V gave up 3 bases and J gave up 7 bases, with 11 bases separating them. The germline gives CDR1 SGHAT, CDR2 FQDESV (reference sequence). Written as DNA, the CDR3 is TGTGCCAGCAGCTTCCCCGGGGCGAATACGCAGTATTTT. Its translation is CASSFPGANTQYF.

V usage is TRBV5-5 and J usage is TRBJ1-2, with 8 bases aligning to TRBD1. Losses at the gene ends were 3 bases for V and 0 bases for J; bases not matched to a gene: 16. The CDR3 contains 19 residues. Germline CDR1 reads SGHKS; CDR2 reads YYEKEE (reference sequence). Here the CDR3 DNA reads TGTGCCAGCAGCTATGGGACAGGAGAAAGATTACTAACTAACTATGGCTACACCTTC. Translated: CASSYGTGERLLTNYGYTF.

The V call is TRBV7-4, the J call TRBJ2-2; 9 nucleotides align to TRBD1. The CDR3 has 19 amino acids. The junction had 17 bases not matched to a gene; V was cut back by 6 bases and J by 3 bases. Germline V gives CDR1 SGHVT, CDR2 SQSDAQ. CDR3 loop: CASSPDPRTGEGDTGELFF. The CDR3 region has the DNA TGTGCCAGCAGTCCGGACCCCCGGACAGGGGAGGGGGACACCGGGGAGCTGTTTTTT.

The chain uses TRBV28 and TRBJ1-1; D gene uncertain. The CDR3 is 13 residues long. Trimming pared 8 bases from V and 3 bases from J, leaving 13 bases between. The germline V gene encodes CDR1 MDHEN and CDR2 SYDVKM. CDR3 DNA sequence: TGTGCCAGCCTCGACGTTCTGGACACTGAAGCTTTCTTT. It yields the protein CASLDVLDTEAFF.

J is TRBJ2-2 and V is TRBV3-1 (or the pseudogene TRBV3-2), with 7 bases aligning to TRBD1. CDR1 LGHDT and CDR2 YNNKEL come from the germline V gene (reference sequence). Trimming cost V 4 bases and J 5 bases; bases outside gene matches: 7. The CDR3 loop spans 15 amino acids. This CDR3 reads CASSRLTGVTGELFF. The CDR3 DNA is TGTGCCAGCAGCCGCCTTACAGGGGTTACCGGGGAGCTGTTTTTT.